The 3 T cell receptor beta chains below all came from one sample that was sequenced in a study of identifying expanded T cells in peripheral blood. Produced via immunoSEQ multiplex PCR; TCRdb's table is partial and in-frame only. In the table there are some 77,000 clones, roughly 91% of which are singletons. The sequenced sample was blood. Source of these receptors: a person between 18 and 75 years old in good health.

J is TRBJ1-1 and V is TRBV27; 7 bases agree with TRBD1. Per germline, CDR1 MNHEY and CDR2 SMNVEV (reference sequence). Trimming removed 5 bases from V and 4 bases from J; junction bases left unmatched: 7. This CDR3 has 14 amino acids. CDR3 amino acids: CASSTGEVGTEAFF. For the CDR3, the DNA is TGTGCCAGCAGTACAGGGGAGGTGGGCACTGAAGCTTTCTTT.

This sequence joins TRBV6-5 and TRBJ1-1; 7 nucleotides line up with TRBD1. Looked up from germline, CDR1 is MNHEY and CDR2 is SVGAGI. The junction had 3 bases not matched to a gene; V was cut back by 5 bases and J by 0 bases. The CDR3 has 14 amino acids. The CDR3 DNA sequence: TGTGCCAGCAGTGAGGGACAGCTGAACACTGAAGCTTTCTTT. Encoded protein: CASSEGQLNTEAFF.

This clone was counted a single time. The chain carries TRBV28 and TRBJ2-1; D gene uncertain. V lost 5 bases and J lost 4, with 15 bases in between. Germline V CDR1 and CDR2: MDHEN, SYDVKM. The CDR3 is 15 residues long. CDR3 DNA: TGTGCCAGCAGTCCGACCTTGAATAGTTACAATGAGCAGTTCTTC. This translates into CASSPTLNSYNEQFF.